This T cell receptor (beta chain) originates from a study of cytomegalovirus exposure and HLA in healthy donors. Use of 60 Vbeta and 13 Jbeta primers characterized the PCR. Some clones are missing from TCRdb's copy, which holds only in-frame ones; the method was immunoSEQ multiplex PCR. The sample contains approximately 110,000 clones, 65% to 80% of which appear only once. This clone was detected a few times. The sequenced material came from PBMCs. The TCR originated in a male donor in good health and CMV-seronegative.

CDR3 sequence (DNA): TGTGCCAGCTCACCGAGATTAAACACTGAAGCTTTCTTT. As protein: CASSPRLNTEAFF. This chain connects TRBV18 to TRBJ1-1; no firm D call. This CDR3 spans 13 amino acids. Germline V gives CDR1 KGHSH, CDR2 LQKENI. Trimming cost V 3 bases and J 2 bases, with 7 bases left between them.